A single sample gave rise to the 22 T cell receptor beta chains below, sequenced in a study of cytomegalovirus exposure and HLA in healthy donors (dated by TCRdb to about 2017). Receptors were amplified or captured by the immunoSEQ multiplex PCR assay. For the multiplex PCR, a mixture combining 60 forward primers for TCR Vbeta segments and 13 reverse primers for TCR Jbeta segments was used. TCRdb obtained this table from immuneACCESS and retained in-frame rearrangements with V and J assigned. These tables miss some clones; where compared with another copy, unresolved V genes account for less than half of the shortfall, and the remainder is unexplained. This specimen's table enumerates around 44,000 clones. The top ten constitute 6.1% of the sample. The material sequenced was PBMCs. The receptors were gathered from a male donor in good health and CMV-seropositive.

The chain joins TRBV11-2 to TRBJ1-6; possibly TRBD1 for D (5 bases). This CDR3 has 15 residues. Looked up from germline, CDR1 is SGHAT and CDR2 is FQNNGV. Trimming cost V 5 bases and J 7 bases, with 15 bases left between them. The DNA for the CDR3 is TGTGCCAGCAGCGGCAGGGTACCCTCCAATTCACCCCTCCACTTT. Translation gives CASSGRVPSNSPLHF.

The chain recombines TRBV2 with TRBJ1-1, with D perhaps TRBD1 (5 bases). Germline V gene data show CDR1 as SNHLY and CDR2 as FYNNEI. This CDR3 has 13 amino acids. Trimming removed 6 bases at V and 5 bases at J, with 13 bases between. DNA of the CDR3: TGTGCCAGCAGGGAGGGGCCAAGGACTGAAGCTTTCTTT. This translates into CASREGPRTEAFF.

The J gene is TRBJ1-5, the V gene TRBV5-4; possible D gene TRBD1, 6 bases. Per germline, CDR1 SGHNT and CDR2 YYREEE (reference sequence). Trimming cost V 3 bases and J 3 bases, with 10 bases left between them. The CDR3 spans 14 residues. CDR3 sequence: CASSSQGINQPQHF. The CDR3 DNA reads TGTGCCAGCAGCTCTCAGGGGATCAATCAGCCCCAGCATTTT.

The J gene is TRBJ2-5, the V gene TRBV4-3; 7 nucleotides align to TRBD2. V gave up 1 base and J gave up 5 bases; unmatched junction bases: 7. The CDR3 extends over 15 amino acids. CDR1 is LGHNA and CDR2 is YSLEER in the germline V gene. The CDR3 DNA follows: TGCGCCAGCAGCCAAGTACTAGCGAGTAAGGAGACCCAGTACTTC. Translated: CASSQVLASKETQYF.

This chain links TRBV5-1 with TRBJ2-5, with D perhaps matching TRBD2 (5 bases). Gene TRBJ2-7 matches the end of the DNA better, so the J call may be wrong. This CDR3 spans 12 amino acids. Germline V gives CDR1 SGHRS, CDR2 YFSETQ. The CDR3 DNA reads TGCGCCAGCAGCCCCCAGGCGGGCGAGCAGTACTTC. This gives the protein CASSPQAGEQYF.

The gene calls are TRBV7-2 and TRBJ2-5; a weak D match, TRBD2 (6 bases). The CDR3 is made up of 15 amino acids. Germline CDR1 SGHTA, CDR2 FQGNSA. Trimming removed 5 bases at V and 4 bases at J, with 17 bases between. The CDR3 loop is CASSTDGGVGETQYF. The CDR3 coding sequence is TGTGCCAGCAGCACCGACGGGGGTGTGGGAGAGACCCAGTACTTC.

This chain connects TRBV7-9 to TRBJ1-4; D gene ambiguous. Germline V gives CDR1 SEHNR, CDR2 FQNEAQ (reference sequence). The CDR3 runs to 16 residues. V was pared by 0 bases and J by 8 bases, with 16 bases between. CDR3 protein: CASSLARTYVEEKLFF. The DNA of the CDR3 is TGTGCCAGCAGCTTAGCGCGAACCTACGTCGAAGAAAAACTGTTTTTT.

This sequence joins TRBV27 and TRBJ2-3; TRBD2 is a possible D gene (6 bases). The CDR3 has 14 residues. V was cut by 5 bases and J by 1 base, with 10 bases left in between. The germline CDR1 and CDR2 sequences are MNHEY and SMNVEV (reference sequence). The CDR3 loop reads CASSGIAGTDTQYF. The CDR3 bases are TGTGCCAGCAGTGGTATAGCGGGCACAGATACGCAGTATTTT.

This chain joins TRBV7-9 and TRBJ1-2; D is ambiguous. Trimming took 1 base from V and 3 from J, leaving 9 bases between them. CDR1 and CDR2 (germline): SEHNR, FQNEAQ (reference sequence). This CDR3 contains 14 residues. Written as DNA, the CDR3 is TGTGCCAGCAGCTTAGTCGGGTCAGACTATGGCTACACCTTC. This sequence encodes CASSLVGSDYGYTF.

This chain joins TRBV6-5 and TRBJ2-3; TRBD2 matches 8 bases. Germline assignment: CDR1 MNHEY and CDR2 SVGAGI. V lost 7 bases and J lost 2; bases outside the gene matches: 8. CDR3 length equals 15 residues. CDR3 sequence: CASMGGRGDTDTQYF. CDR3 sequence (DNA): TGTGCCAGCATGGGTGGGCGGGGGGACACAGATACGCAGTATTTT.

The DNA for the CDR3 is TGTGCCAGCAGTCAACTCGGGACTAGCGGGGTTGATACGCAGTATTTT. Amino acids: CASSQLGTSGVDTQYF. The rearrangement uses TRBV27 and TRBJ2-3; 13 bases fit TRBD2. CDR1 is MNHEY, CDR2 SMNVEV, per germline (reference sequence). V trimming: 5 bases; J trimming: 6 bases; junction bases outside the gene matches: 8. The CDR3 is 16 amino acids.

CDR3 DNA sequence: TGTGCCAGAAGCGTGGGACAGATTTGTTACGGCTACACCTTC. Translated, it gives CARSVGQICYGYTF. The chain combines TRBV5-3 with TRBJ1-2; 7 nucleotides match TRBD1. TRBV5-3 is recorded as an ORF, its role being uncertain. After removal of 4 bases from V and 8 bases from J, the junction contained 11 bases not matched to a gene. This CDR3 comprises 14 residues.

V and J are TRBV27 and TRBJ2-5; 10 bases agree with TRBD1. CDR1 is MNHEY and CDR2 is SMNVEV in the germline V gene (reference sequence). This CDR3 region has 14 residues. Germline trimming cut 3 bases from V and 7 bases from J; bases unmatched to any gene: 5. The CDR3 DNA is TGTGCCAGCAGTTTCGGGACAGGGGTTGGGACCCAGTACTTC. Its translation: CASSFGTGVGTQYF.

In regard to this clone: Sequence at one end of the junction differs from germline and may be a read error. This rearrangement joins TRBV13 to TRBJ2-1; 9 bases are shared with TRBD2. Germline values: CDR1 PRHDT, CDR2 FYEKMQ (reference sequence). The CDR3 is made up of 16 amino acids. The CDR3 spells CASSEAGGIGENEQLF. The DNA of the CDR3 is TGTGCCAGCAGCGAAGCGGGGGGTATTGGGGAAAATGAGCAGCTCTTC.

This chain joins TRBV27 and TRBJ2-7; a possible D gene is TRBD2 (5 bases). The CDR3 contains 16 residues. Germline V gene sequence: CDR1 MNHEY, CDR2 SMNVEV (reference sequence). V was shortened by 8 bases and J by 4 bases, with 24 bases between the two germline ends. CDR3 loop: CASRPLGQGRGYEQYF. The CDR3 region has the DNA TGTGCCAGCCGCCCCTTAGGCCAAGGGCGCGGGTACGAGCAGTACTTC.

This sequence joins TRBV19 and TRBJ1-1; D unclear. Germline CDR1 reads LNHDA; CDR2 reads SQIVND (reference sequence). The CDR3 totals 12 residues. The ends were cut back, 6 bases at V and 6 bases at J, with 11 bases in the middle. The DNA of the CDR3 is TGTGCCAGTAGCCGGGTTGCGGCTGAAGCTTTCTTT. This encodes CASSRVAAEAFF.

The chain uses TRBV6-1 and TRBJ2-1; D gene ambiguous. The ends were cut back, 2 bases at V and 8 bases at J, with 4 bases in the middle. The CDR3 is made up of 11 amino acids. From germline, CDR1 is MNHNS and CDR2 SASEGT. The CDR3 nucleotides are TGTGCCAGCAGTGAACAGTATGAGCAGTTCTTC. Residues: CASSEQYEQFF.

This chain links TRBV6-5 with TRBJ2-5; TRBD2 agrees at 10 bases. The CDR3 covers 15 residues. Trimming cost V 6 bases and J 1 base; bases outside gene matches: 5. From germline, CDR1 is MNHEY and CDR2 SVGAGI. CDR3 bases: TGTGCCAGCAGAAGAGCGGGGGGGCTCCAAGAGACCCAGTACTTC. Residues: CASRRAGGLQETQYF.

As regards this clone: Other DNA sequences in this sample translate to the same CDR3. The CDR3 is CASSYRRSGAYYEQYF. CDR3 sequence (DNA): TGTGCCAGCAGTTACAGGAGGTCGGGAGCTTACTACGAGCAGTACTTC. The chain recombines TRBV6-6 with TRBJ2-7; possible D gene TRBD2, 6 bases. The CDR3 contains 16 residues. CDR1 and CDR2 (germline): MNHNY, SVGAGI (reference sequence). Between the trimmed V and J ends, which lost 2 bases and 3 bases, there was a span of 17 bases.

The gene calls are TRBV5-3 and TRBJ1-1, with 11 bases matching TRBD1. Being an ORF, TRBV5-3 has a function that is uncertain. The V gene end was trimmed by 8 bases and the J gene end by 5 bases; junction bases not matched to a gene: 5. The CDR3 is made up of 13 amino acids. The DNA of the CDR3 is TGTGCCAGTTCCAGGGACAGGGGGACTGAAGCTTTCTTT. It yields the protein CASSRDRGTEAFF.

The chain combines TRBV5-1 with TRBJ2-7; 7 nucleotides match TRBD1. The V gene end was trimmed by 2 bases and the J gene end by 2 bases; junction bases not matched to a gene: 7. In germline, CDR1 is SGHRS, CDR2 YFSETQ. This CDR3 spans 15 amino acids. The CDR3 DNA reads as TGCGCCAGCAGCTTAGTAGGGGACAGCCCCTACGAGCAGTACTTC. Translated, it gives CASSLVGDSPYEQYF.

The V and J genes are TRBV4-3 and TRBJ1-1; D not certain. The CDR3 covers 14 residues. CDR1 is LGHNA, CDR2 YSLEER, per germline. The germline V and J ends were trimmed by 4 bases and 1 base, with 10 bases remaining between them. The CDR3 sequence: CASSRTRWNTEAFF. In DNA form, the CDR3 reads TGCGCCAGCAGCCGAACGCGCTGGAACACTGAAGCTTTCTTT.